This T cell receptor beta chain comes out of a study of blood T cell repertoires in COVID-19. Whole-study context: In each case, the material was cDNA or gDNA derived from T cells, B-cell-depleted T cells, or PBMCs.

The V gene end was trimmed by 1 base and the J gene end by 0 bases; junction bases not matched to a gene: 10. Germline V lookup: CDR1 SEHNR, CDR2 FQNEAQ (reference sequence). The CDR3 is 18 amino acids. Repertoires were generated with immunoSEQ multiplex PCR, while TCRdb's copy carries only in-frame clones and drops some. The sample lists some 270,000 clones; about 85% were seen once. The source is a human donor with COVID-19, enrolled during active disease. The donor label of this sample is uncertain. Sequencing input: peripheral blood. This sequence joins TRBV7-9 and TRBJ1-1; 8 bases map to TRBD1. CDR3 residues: CASSLGSGTGSMNTEAFF. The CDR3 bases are TGTGCCAGCAGCTTAGGTTCAGGGACAGGATCTATGAACACTGAAGCTTTCTTT.